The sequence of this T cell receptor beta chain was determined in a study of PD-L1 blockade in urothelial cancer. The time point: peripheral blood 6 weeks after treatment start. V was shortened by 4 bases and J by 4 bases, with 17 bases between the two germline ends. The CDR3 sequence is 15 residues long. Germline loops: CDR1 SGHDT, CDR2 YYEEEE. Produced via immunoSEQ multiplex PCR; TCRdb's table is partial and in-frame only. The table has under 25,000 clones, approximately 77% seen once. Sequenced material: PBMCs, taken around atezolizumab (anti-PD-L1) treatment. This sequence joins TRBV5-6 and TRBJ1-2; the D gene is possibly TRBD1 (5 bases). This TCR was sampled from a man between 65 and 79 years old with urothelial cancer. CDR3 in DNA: TGTGCCAGCAGCGTGGGACGGGTGTTTCTCTATGGCTACACCTTC. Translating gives CASSVGRVFLYGYTF.